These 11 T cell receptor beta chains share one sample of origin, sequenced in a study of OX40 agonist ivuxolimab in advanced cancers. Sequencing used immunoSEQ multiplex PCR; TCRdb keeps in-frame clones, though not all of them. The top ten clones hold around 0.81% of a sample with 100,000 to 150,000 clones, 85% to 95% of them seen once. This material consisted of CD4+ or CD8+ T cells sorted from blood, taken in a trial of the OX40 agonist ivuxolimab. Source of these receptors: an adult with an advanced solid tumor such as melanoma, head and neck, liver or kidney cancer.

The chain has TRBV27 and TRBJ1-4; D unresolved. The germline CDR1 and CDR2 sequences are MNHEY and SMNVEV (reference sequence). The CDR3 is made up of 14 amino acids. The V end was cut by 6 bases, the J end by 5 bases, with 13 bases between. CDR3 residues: CASSRGGFNEKLFF. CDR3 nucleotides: TGTGCCAGCAGCCGCGGCGGGTTCAATGAAAAACTGTTTTTT.

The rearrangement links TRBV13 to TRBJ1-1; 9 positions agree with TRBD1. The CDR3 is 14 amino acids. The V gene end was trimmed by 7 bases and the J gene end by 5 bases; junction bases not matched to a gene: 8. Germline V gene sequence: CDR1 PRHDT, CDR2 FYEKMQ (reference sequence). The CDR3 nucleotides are TGTGCCAGCACCGCGGGACAGGGAAGTACTGAAGCTTTCTTT. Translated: CASTAGQGSTEAFF.

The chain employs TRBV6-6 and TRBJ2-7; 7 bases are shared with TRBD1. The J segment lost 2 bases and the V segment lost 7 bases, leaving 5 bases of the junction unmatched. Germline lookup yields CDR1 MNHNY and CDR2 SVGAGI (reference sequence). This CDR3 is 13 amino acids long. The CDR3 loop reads CASKAGTAYEQYF. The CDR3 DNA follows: TGTGCCAGCAAGGCCGGGACAGCCTACGAGCAGTACTTC.

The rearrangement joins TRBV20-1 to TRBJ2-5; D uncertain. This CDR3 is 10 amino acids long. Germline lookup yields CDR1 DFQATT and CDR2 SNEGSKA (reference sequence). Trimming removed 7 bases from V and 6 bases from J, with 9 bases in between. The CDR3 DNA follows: TGCAGTGTGGGATGGCAGACCCAGTACTTC. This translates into CSVGWQTQYF.

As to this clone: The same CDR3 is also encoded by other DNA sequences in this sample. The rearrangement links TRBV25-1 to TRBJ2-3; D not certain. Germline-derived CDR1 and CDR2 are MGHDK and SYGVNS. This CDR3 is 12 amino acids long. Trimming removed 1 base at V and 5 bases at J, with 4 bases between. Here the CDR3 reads CASSESGDTQYF. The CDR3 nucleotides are TGTGCCAGCAGTGAATCCGGAGATACGCAGTATTTT.

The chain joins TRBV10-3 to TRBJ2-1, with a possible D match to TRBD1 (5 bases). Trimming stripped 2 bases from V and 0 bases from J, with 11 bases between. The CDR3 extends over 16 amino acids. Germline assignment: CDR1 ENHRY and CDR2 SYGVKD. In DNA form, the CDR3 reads TGTGCCATCAGTGAGAGGCAGGACATCTCCTACAATGAGCAGTTCTTC. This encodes CAISERQDISYNEQFF.

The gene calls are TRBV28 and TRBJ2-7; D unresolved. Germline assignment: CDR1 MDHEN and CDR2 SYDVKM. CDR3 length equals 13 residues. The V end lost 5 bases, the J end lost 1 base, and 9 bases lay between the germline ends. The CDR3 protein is CASSDGFSYEQYF. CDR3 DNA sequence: TGTGCCAGCAGTGACGGGTTTTCCTACGAGCAGTACTTC. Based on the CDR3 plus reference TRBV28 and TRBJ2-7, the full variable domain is DVKVTQSSRYLVKRTGEKVFLECVQDMDHENMFWYRQDPGLGLRLIYFSYDVKMKEKGDIPEGYSVSREKKERFSLILESASTNQTSMYLCASSDGFSYEQYFGPGTRLTVT.

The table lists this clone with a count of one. CDR3 sequence (DNA): TGTGCCAGTAGTATTTTAAATCAGCCCCAGCATTTT. Residues: CASSILNQPQHF. This sequence joins TRBV19 and TRBJ1-5, with D uncertain. The CDR3 loop spans 12 amino acids. V dropped 3 bases and J dropped 4 bases, with 4 bases sitting between them. Germline V gene data show CDR1 as LNHDA and CDR2 as SQIVND (reference sequence).

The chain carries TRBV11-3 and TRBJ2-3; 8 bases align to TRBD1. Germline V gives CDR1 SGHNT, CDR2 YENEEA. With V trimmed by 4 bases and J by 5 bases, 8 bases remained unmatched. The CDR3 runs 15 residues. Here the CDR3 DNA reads TGTGCCAGCAGCTCCGACAGGGGTTTGGTAGATACGCAGTATTTT. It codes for CASSSDRGLVDTQYF.

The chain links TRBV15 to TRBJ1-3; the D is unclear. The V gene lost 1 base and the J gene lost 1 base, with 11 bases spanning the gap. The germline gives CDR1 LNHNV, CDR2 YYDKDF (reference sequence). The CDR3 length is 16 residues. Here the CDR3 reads CATSRGGFSSGNTIYF. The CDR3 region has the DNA TGTGCCACCAGCAGAGGAGGATTCAGTTCTGGAAACACCATATATTTT.

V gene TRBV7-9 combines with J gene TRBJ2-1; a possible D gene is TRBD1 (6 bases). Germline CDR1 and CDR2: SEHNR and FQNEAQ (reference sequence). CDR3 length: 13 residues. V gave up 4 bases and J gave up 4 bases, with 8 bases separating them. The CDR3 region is CASSSQGYNEQFF. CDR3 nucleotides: TGTGCCAGCAGCTCACAGGGTTACAATGAGCAGTTCTTC.